The clone carrying this TCR beta chain was picked up a small number of times. The CDR3 totals 13 residues. Germline values: CDR1 SGHTA, CDR2 FQGNSA. The V and J ends lost 4 bases and 7 bases, in that order; junction bases with no gene match: 0. This entry comes from a study of blood T cells in healthy people across ages. A second about 7 to 11 cycle PCR used barcoded and J-beta primers. TCRdb re-derived calls from the 5' RACE reads in MiXCR, one entry per CDR3 protein. The sample carries 1.5 million or so distinct CDR3 sequences, under 55% recorded once. Sequencing was performed on blood. The chain links TRBV7-2 to TRBJ1-5, with 11 bases lining up with TRBD1. The clonotype was recovered from a woman under 30 in good health. The CDR3: CASSWDRGQPQHF. CDR3 coding DNA: TGTGCCAGCAGCTGGGACAGGGGGCAGCCCCAGCATTTT.